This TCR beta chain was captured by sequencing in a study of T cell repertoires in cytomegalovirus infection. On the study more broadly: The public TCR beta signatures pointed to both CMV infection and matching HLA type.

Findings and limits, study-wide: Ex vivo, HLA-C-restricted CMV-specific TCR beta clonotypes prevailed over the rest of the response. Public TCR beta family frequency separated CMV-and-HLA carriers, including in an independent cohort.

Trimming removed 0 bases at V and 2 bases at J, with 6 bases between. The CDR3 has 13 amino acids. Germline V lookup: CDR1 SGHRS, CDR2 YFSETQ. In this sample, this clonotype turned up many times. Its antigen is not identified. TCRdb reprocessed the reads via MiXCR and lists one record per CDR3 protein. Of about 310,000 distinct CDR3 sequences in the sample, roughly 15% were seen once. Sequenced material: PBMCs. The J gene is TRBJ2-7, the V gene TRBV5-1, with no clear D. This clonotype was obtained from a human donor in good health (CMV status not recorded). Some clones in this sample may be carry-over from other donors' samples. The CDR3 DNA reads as TGCGCCAGCAGCTTGGGGGCAGCCTACGAGCAGTACTTC. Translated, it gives CASSLGAAYEQYF.